These 13 T cell receptor beta chains came from one sample sequenced in a study of cytomegalovirus exposure and HLA in healthy donors. The table came from immunoSEQ multiplex PCR; TCRdb's copy has only in-frame clones and leaves some out. The sample has 150,000 to 200,000 clones; roughly 90% are singletons. Sequencing was performed on PBMCs. The receptors here all came from a woman aged 18 to 35 in good health and CMV-seronegative.

This chain's CDR3 is CASSQQTGTNYNEQFF. CDR3 nucleotides: TGTGCCAGCAGCCAACAAACCGGGACTAACTACAATGAGCAGTTCTTC. The V and J genes are TRBV4-2 and TRBJ2-1; 7 positions match TRBD2. This CDR3 is 16 amino acids long. J gave up 3 bases and V 2 bases, and 7 bases lay outside the gene matches. Germline values: CDR1 LGHNA, CDR2 YNFKEQ.

The V and J genes are TRBV10-3 and TRBJ1-2; 7 positions match TRBD1. The CDR3 spans 15 residues. V gave up 3 bases and J gave up 5 bases; unmatched junction bases: 9. Germline V CDR1 and CDR2: ENHRY, SYGVKD. In DNA form, the CDR3 reads TGTGCCATCAGTGATCGACAGGGAGGTGGGTATGGCTACACCTTC. Its protein product is CAISDRQGGGYGYTF.

The V and J genes are TRBV2 and TRBJ1-3; perhaps TRBD1 as D (6 bases). The germline V gene has CDR1 SNHLY and CDR2 FYNNEI. The CDR3 loop spans 14 amino acids. The V end was cut by 6 bases, the J end by 0 bases, with 9 bases between. The DNA of the CDR3 is TGTGCCAGCAGGGACAGAGCCTCTGGAAACACCATATATTTT. It codes for CASRDRASGNTIYF.

The chain joins TRBV15 to TRBJ2-1; a possible D gene is TRBD2 (7 bases). CDR3 length: 16 residues. V lost 0 bases, J lost 8 bases, and 17 bases lay in between. Germline V gene lookup returns CDR1 LNHNV and CDR2 YYDKDF (reference sequence). The CDR3 loop is CATSRDAGASGYEQFF. The DNA for the CDR3 is TGTGCCACCAGCAGAGATGCGGGGGCTAGCGGTTATGAGCAGTTCTTC.

The genes are TRBV30 and TRBJ2-5; TRBD1 agrees at 7 bases. The DNA end is more similar to TRBJ2-7, so the J call may be wrong. The CDR3 has 13 residues. The V gene's germline CDR1 is GTSNPN and CDR2 SVGIG (reference sequence). DNA of the CDR3: TGTGCCTGGAGTGTATTACAGGGGATCGAGCAGTACTTC. Its translation: CAWSVLQGIEQYF.

The gene calls are TRBV29-1 and TRBJ2-7, with 7 bases that match TRBD2. The CDR3 length is 13 residues. Germline values: CDR1 SQVTM, CDR2 ANQGSEA. V lost 3 bases to trimming and J lost 3 bases; unmatched junction nucleotides: 5. The CDR3 nucleotides read TGCAGCGTTGAGGCTAGCGGAGTCTACGAGCAGTACTTC. Residues: CSVEASGVYEQYF.

The chain links TRBV7-9 to TRBJ1-2; 7 positions agree with TRBD1. This CDR3 is built from 12 residues. The J segment lost 8 bases and the V segment lost 2 bases, leaving 2 bases of the junction unmatched. Germline V gene lookup returns CDR1 SEHNR and CDR2 FQNEAQ (reference sequence). In DNA form, the CDR3 reads TGTGCCAGCAGCTTACAGGGGGAAGGCTACACCTTC. Its translation is CASSLQGEGYTF. Combining the CDR3 with reference TRBV7-9 and TRBJ1-2 gives the whole variable domain DTGVSQNPRHKITKRGQNVTFRCDPISEHNRLYWYRQTLGQGPEFLTYFQNEAQLEKSRLLSDRFSAERPKGSFSTLEIQRTEQGDSAMYLCASSLQGEGYTFGSGTRLTVV.

The chain links TRBV7-3 to TRBJ1-6; the D is unclear. Germline V lookup: CDR1 SGHTA, CDR2 FQGTGA. CDR3 length: 14 amino acids. V lost 7 bases and J 8 bases, leaving 15 bases between the germline ends. The CDR3 DNA reads TGTGCCAGCACCCGACCAACCGGGGATTCACCCCTCCACTTT. It is translated as CASTRPTGDSPLHF. Combining the CDR3 with reference TRBV7-3 and TRBJ1-6 gives the whole variable domain GAGVSQTPSNKVTEKGKYVELRCDPISGHTALYWYRQSLGQGPEFLIYFQGTGAADDSGLPNDRFFAVRPEGSVSTLKIQRTERGDSAVYLCASTRPTGDSPLHFGNGTRLTVT.

The CDR3 loop is CAWSITPGGGIYTF. In DNA, the CDR3 is TGTGCCTGGAGTATAACCCCAGGAGGGGGCATCTACACCTTC. The rearrangement joins TRBV30 to TRBJ1-2; 7 bases fit TRBD1. Germline V CDR1 and CDR2: GTSNPN, SVGIG (reference sequence). This CDR3 is built from 14 residues. V dropped 2 bases and J dropped 10; count of bases not matched to a gene: 13.

The chain links TRBV19 to TRBJ1-1; D remains unclear. The CDR3 totals 14 residues. With 0 bases removed from V and 0 bases from J, the gap between germline ends came to 5 bases. Germline assignment: CDR1 LNHDA and CDR2 SQIVND (reference sequence). CDR3 DNA: TGTGCCAGTAGTATAGATGCGGTGAACACTGAAGCTTTCTTT. This gives the protein CASSIDAVNTEAFF.

The gene calls are TRBV29-1 and TRBJ1-5; 8 nucleotides agree with TRBD1. The CDR3 consists of 14 residues. With V trimmed by 4 bases and J by 4 bases, 6 bases remained unmatched. Per the germline V gene, CDR1 is SQVTM and CDR2 is ANQGSEA. The CDR3 nucleotides read TGCAGCGTTGGAACAGGGGGTGTGAATCAGCCCCAGCATTTT. The encoded protein is CSVGTGGVNQPQHF. Variable domain in full (rest from reference TRBV29-1 and TRBJ1-5): SAVISQKPSRDICQRGTSLTIQCQVDSQVTMMFWYRQQPGQSLTLIATANQGSEATYESGFVIDKFPISRPNLTFSTLTVSNMSPEDSSIYLCSVGTGGVNQPQHFGDGTRLSIL.

This chain joins TRBV19 and TRBJ1-2; 11 positions agree with TRBD1. After removal of 6 bases from V and 5 bases from J, the junction contained 8 bases not matched to a gene. CDR3 length: 15 amino acids. The germline V gene encodes CDR1 LNHDA and CDR2 SQIVND (reference sequence). CDR3 DNA: TGTGCCAGTAGGACGTCGGACAGGGGGCAGTATGGCTACACCTTC. Protein product: CASRTSDRGQYGYTF.

This chain connects TRBV2 to TRBJ1-2; D is perhaps TRBD1 (6 bases). The V gene lost 10 bases and the J gene lost 0 bases, with 15 bases spanning the gap. CDR3 length: 14 residues. Germline V gives CDR1 SNHLY, CDR2 FYNNEI. CDR3 in DNA: TGTGCCATCCTCTTGGGGGCAGCTAACTATGGCTACACCTTC. Amino acid sequence: CAILLGAANYGYTF. The full variable domain, rest sourced from reference TRBV2 and TRBJ1-2, is EPEVTQTPSHQVTQMGQEVILRCVPISNHLYFYWYRQILGQKVEFLVSFYNNEISEKSEIFDDQFSVERPDGSNFTLKIRSTKLEDSAMYFCAILLGAANYGYTFGSGTRLTVV.